The rows below give T cell receptor beta chains drawn from one sample of a study of blood T cell repertoires in COVID-19. Libraries were prepared by immunoSEQ multiplex PCR; TCRdb keeps only in-frame clonotypes and omits some of them. This table holds about 110,000 clones, roughly 91% found once. The sequenced sample consisted of peripheral blood. The receptors derive from a woman aged 45-60 years with acute or convalescent COVID-19. Both conserved end residues are trimmed from each CDR3. D genes are given only for firm matches.

D gene | V gene | CDR3 protein
TRBD1 | TRBV7-2 | ASNGRTGVFGTDTQY
TRBD2 | TRBV7-2 | ASSLVGLAGETQY
TRBD2 | TRBV30 | AWILAGISYNEQF
- | TRBV21-1 | ASSTGLAGGLNEQF
TRBD2 | TRBV7-6 | ASSLPRGRGGGIYNEQF
TRBD2 | TRBV6-5 | ASNQRTSGRDEQY
- | TRBV5-1 | ASSLTDTQY
- | TRBV12-3/TRBV12-4 | ASTLGLEGYT
- | TRBV27 | ASRGASNTGELF
- | TRBV7-9 | ASSLGTANTEAF
TRBD2 | TRBV5-6 | ASSSTGTSGRTGELF
- | TRBV2 | ASSDYSSYGYT
TRBD1 | TRBV28 | ASSSSGQGEGTDTQY
TRBD1 | TRBV24-1 | ATSDLDGTGSSYEQY
- | TRBV7-9 | ASIQSGFTEAF
- | TRBV24-1 | ATSDPPGNEQF
- | TRBV20-1 | SASRSSGTGEQY
TRBD2 | TRBV24-1 | ATSDSSGRKDTQY
TRBD2 | TRBV19 | ASSPTGTSGRSDTQY
TRBD2 | TRBV29-1 | SGSTSEYEQY
- | TRBV6-1 | ASSEVWPGTEAF
TRBD1 | TRBV7-9 | ASSMRQGAGTEAF
TRBD2 | TRBV19 | ASSPEREAGDTQY
TRBD1 | TRBV4-2 | ASSQEGAGGAGNTIY
- | TRBV24-1 | ATSTGPKGYT
TRBD1 | TRBV27 | ASSLSSRTGGDVGYT
TRBD1 | TRBV4-1 | ASSLAGQGRETQY
TRBD1 | TRBV30 | AWSVQGRSPLH
TRBD1 | TRBV2 | ASSEEGQGIQTQY
TRBD1 | TRBV30 | AWQRGTGTEAF
TRBD2 | TRBV29-1 | SVEGGTDTQY
- | TRBV6-1 | ASSAIASRSTDTQY
- | TRBV9 | ASSVYSGNTEAF
- | TRBV18 | ASSPQQGDQPQH
- | TRBV30 | AFAPGMNQPQH
TRBD2 | TRBV2 | ARAGNSYNEQF
- | TRBV27 | ASSLLGVRDEQY
TRBD1 | TRBV6-6 | ASSLRTGLGQPPRNEKLF
TRBD2 | TRBV12-5 | ASGLGTGTKADTQY
TRBD2 | TRBV6-5 | ASSEGGPSYEQY
TRBD2 | TRBV19 | ASSHPGGKGTQY